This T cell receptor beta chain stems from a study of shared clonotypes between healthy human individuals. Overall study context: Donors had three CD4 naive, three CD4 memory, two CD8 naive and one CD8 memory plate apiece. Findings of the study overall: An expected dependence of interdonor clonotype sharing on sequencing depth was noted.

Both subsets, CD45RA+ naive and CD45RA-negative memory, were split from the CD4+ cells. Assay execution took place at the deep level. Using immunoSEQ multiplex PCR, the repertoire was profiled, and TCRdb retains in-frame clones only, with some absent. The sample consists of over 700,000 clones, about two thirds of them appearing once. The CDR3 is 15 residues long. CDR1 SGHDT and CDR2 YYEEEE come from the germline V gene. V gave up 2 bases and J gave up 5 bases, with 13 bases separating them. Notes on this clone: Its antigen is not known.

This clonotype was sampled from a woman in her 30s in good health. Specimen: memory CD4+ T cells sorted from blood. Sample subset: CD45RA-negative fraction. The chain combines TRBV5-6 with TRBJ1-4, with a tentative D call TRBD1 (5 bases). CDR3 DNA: TGTGCCAGCAGCTTTTGGAGGGGCAGGAATGAAAAACTGTTTTTT. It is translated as CASSFWRGRNEKLFF.